This record looks at one T cell receptor (beta chain) sequence and its context. Its target is unknown. The sample comes from a study of neurological immune-mediated disorders. Synthesis of cDNA was performed by 5'RACE using 10-nucleotide random UMIs. Sequencing of 15-18 subjects in each run yielded over 190 million TCR-beta sequences. TCRdb redid the calling of the 5' RACE reads with MiXCR, one entry per CDR3 protein. The sample contains roughly 71,000 distinct CDR3 sequences, 3% to 5% of which appear only once. This CDR3 contains 13 residues. V lost 7 bases, J lost 2 bases, and 15 bases lay in between. CDR1 and CDR2 from the germline V gene are SQVTM and ANQGSEA. Whole-study findings and limits: Expanded clones shared no CDR3 amino acid sequences across subjects, suggesting private repertoires in all groups.

The source of this sequence is a man aged 25 to 40 with multiple sclerosis. Sequencing used PBMCs. V is TRBV29-1 and J is TRBJ2-7; TRBD1 might be the D (6 bases). Written as DNA, the CDR3 is TGCAGCGCATTAGACAGGACGGCCTACGAGCAGTACTTC. This encodes CSALDRTAYEQYF.